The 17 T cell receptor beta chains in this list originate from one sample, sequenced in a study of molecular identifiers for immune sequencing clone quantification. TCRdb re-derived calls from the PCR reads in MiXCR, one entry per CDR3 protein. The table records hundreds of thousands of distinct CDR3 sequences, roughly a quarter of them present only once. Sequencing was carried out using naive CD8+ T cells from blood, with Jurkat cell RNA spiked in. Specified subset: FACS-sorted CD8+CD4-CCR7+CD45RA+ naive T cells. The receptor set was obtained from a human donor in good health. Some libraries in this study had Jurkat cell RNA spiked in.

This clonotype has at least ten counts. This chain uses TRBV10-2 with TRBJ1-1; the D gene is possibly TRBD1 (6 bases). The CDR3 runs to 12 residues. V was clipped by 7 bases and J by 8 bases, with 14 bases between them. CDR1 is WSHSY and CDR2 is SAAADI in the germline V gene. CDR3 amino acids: CASTTLGQEAFF. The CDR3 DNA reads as TGCGCCAGCACTACACTGGGACAAGAAGCTTTCTTT.

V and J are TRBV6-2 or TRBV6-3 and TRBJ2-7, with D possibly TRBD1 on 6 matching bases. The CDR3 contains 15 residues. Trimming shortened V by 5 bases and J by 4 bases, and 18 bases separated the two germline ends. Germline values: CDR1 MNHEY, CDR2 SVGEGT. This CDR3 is CASSKTSGTPYEQYF. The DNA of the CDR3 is TGTGCCAGCAGTAAAACCTCCGGGACACCGTACGAGCAGTACTTC.

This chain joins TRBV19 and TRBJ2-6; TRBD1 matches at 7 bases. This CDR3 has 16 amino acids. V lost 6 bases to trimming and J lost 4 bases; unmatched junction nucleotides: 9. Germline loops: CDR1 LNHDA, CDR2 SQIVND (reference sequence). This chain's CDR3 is CASRTETGVGANVLTF. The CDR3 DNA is TGTGCCAGTAGGACCGAAACAGGGGTCGGGGCCAACGTCCTGACTTTC.

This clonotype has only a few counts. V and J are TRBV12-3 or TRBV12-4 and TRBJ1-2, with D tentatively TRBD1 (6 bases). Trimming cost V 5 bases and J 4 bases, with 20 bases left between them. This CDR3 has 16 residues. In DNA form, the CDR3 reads TGTGCCAGCAGTCCCGCTTCTTCGACAGGAATCTATGGCTACACCTTC. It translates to CASSPASSTGIYGYTF.

CDR3 nucleotide sequence: TGTGCCAGCAGCCAAACCAGGACTCTCATGAACACTGAAGCTTTCTTT. Protein sequence: CASSQTRTLMNTEAFF. The V call is TRBV3-1, the J call TRBJ1-1; D call uncertain. V was cut by 2 bases and J by 0 bases, with 13 bases left in between. The CDR3 sequence is 16 residues long. CDR1 LGHDT and CDR2 YNNKEL come from the germline V gene (reference sequence).

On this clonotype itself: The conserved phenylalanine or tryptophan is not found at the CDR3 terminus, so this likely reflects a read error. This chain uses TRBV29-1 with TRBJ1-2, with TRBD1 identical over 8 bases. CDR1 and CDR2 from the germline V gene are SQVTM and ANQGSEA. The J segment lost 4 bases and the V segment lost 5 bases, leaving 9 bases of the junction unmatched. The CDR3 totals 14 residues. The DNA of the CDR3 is TGCAGCGTTCTGACCCCGGACAGGGTCTATGGCTACACCCTC. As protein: CSVLTPDRVYGYTL.

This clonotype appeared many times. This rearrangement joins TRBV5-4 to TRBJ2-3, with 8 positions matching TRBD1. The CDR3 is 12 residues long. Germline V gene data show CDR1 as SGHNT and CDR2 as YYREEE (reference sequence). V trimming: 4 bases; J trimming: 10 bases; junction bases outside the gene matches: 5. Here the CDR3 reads CASSGTGPAQYF. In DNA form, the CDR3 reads TGTGCCAGCAGCGGGACAGGCCCCGCGCAGTATTTT.

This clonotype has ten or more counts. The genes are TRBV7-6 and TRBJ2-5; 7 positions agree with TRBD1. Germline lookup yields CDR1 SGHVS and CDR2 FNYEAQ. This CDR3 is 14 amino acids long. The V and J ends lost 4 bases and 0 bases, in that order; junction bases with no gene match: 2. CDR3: CASSSRGYQETQYF. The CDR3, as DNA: TGTGCCAGCAGCTCCAGGGGGTACCAAGAGACCCAGTACTTC.

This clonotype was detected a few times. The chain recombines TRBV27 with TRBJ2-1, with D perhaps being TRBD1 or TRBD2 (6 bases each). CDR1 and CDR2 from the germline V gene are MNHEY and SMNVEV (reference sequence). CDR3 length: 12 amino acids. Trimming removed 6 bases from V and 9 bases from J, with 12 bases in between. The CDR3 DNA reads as TGTGCCAGCAGCTGGGGGGCGGGTGAGCAGTTCTTC. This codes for CASSWGAGEQFF.

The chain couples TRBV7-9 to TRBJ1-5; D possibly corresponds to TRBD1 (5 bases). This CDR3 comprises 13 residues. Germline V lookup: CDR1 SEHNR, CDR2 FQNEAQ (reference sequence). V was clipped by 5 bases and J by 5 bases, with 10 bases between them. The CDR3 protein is CASSRDRDQPQHF. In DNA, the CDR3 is TGTGCCAGCAGCCGGGACCGAGATCAGCCCCAGCATTTT.

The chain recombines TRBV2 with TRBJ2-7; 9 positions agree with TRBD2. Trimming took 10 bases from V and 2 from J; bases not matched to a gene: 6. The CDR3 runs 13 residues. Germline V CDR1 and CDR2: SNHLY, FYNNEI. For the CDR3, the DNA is TGTGCCACCGAGCGGGGGGTTACCTACGAGCAGTACTTC. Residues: CATERGVTYEQYF.

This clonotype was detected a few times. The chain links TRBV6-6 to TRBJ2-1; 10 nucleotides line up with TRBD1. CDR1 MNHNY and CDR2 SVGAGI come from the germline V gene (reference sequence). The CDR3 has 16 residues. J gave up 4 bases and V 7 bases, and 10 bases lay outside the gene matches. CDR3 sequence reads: CASTEPDRGLYNEQFF. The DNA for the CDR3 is TGTGCCAGCACCGAACCCGACAGGGGGCTATACAATGAGCAGTTCTTC.

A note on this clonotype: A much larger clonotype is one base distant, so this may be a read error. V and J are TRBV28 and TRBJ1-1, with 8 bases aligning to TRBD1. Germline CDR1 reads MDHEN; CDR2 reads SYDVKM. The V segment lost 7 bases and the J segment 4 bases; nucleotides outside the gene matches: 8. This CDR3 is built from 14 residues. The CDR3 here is CASKSRGLGTEAFF. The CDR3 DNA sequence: TGTGCCAGCAAGAGCAGGGGGCTGGGCACTGAAGCTTTCTTT.

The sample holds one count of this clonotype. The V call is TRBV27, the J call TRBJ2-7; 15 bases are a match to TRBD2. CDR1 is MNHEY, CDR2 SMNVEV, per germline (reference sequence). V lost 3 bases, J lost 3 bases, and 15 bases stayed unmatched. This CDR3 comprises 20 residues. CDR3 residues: CASSLLGRTSGGAGVYEQYF. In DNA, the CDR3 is TGTGCCAGCAGTTTGTTGGGCAGGACTAGCGGGGGGGCTGGGGTCTACGAGCAGTACTTC.

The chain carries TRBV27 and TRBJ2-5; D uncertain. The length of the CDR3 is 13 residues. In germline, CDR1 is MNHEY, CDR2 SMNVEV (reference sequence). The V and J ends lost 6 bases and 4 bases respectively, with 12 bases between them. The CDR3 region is CASSPVRPETQYF. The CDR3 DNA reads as TGTGCCAGCAGCCCCGTCCGGCCAGAGACCCAGTACTTC.

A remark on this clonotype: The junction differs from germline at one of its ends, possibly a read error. The CDR3 is CASSLSDTQCF. Written as DNA, the CDR3 is TGTGCCAGCAGTTTATCAGATACGCAGTGTTTT. The rearrangement uses TRBV12-3 or TRBV12-4 and TRBJ2-3; D call uncertain. The CDR3 covers 11 residues.

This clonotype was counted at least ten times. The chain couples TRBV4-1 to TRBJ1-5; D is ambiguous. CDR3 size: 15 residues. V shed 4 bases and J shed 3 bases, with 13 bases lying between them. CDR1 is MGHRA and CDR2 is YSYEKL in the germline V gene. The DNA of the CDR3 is TGCGCCAGCAGCCTGTATCCATCGGCCAATCAGCCCCAGCATTTT. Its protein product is CASSLYPSANQPQHF.